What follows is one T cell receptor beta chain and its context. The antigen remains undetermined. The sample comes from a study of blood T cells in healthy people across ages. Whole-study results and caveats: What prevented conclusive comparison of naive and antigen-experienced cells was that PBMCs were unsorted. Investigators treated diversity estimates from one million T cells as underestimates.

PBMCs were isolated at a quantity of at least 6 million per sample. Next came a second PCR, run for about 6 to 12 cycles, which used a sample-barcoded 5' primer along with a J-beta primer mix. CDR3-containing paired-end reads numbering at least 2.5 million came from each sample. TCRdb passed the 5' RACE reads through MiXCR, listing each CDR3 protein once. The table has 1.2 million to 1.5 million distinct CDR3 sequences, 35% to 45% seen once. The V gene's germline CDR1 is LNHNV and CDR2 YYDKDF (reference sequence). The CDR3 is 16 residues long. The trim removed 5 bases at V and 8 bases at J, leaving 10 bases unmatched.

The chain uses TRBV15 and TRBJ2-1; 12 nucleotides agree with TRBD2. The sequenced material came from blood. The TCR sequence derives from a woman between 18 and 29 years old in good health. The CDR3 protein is CATSRLAGVSRDEQFF. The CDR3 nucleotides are TGTGCCACCAGCCGACTAGCGGGAGTAAGTAGGGATGAGCAGTTCTTC.